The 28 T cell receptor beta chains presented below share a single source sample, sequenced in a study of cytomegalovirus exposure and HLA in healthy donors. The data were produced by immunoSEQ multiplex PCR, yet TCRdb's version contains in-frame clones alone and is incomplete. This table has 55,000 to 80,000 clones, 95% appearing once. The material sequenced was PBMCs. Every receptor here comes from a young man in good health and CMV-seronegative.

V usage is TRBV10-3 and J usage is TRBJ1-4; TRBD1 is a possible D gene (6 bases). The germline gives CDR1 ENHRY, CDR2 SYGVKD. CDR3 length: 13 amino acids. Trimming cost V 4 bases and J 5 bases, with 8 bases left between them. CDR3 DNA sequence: TGTGCCATCAGTGCAGGGGAAAATGAAAAACTGTTTTTT. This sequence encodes CAISAGENEKLFF.

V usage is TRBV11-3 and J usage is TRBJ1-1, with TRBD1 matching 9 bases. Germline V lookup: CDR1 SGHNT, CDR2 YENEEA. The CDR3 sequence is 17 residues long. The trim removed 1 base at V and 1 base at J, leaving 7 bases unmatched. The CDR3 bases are TGTGCCAGCAGCTTAGGACCCGGACAGGGGAGGAACACTGAAGCTTTCTTT. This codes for CASSLGPGQGRNTEAFF.

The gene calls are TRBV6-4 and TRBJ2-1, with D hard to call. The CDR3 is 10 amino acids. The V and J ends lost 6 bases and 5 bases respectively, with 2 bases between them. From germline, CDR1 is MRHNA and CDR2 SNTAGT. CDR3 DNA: TGTGCCAGCAGCGACAATGAGCAGTTCTTC. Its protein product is CASSDNEQFF.

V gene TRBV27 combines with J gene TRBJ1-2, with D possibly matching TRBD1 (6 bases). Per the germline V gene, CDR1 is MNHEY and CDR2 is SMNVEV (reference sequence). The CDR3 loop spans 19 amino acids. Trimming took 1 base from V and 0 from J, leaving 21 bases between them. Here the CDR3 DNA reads TGTGCCAGCAGTTTATACGGGACGTCCGGACAGCGAGCTAACTATGGCTACACCTTC. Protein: CASSLYGTSGQRANYGYTF.

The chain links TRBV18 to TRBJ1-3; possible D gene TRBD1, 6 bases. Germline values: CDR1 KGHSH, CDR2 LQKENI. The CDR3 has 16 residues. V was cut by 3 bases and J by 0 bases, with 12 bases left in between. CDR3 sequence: CASSPATGLSGNTIYF. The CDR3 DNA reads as TGTGCCAGCTCACCCGCGACAGGTCTCTCTGGAAACACCATATATTTT. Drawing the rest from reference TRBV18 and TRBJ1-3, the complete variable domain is NAGVMQNPRHLVRRRGQEARLRCSPMKGHSHVYWYRQLPEEGLKFMVYLQKENIIDESGMPKERFSAEFPKEGPSILRIQQVVRGDSAAYFCASSPATGLSGNTIYFGEGSWLTVV.

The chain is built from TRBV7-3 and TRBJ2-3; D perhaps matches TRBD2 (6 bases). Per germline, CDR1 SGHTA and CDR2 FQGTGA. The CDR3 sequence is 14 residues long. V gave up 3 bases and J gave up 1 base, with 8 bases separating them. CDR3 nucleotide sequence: TGTGCCAGCAGCTTGACGGGAGGCACAGATACGCAGTATTTT. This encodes CASSLTGGTDTQYF. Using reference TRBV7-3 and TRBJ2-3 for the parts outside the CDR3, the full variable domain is GAGVSQTPSNKVTEKGKYVELRCDPISGHTALYWYRQSLGQGPEFLIYFQGTGAADDSGLPNDRFFAVRPEGSVSTLKIQRTERGDSAVYLCASSLTGGTDTQYFGPGTRLTVL.

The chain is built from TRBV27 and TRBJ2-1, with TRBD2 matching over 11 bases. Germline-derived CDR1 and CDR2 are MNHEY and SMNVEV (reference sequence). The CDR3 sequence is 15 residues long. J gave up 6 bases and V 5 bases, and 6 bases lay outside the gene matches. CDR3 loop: CASSPGTSGFNEQFF. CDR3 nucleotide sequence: TGTGCCAGCAGTCCCGGGACTAGCGGCTTCAATGAGCAGTTCTTC.

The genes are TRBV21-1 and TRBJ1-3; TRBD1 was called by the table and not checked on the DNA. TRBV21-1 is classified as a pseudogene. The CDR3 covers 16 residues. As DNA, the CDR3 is TGTGCCAGCAGAGATGTTGAGGGGGCGATGGGAAACACCATATATTTT. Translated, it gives CASRDVEGAMGNTIYF.

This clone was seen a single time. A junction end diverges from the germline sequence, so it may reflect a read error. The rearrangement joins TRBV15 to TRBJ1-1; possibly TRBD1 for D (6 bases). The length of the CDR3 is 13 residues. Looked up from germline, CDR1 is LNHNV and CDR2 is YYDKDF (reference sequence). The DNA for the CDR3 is TGTGCCACCAGCACCCGCTGGACAGAAAATCCTTTATTT. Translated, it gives CATSTRWTENPLF. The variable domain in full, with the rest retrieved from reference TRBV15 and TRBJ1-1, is DAMVIQNPRYQVTQFGKPVTLSCSQTLNHNVMYWYQQKSSQAPKLLFHYYDKDFNNEADTPDNFQSRRPNTSFCFLDIRSPGLGDTAMYLCATSTRWTENPLFGQGTRLTVV.

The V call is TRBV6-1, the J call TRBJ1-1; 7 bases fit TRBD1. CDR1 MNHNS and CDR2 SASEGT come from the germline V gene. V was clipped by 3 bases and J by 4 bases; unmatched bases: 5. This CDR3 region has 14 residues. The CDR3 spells CASSDDRVFTEAFF. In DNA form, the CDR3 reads TGTGCCAGCAGTGATGACAGGGTTTTCACTGAAGCTTTCTTT.

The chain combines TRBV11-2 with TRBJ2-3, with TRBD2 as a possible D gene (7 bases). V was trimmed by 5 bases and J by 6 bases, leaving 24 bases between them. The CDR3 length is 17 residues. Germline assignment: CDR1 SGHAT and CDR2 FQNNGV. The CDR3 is CASSKRGGGGQPDTQYF. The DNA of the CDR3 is TGTGCCAGCAGCAAAAGAGGGGGGGGTGGTCAGCCCGATACGCAGTATTTT.

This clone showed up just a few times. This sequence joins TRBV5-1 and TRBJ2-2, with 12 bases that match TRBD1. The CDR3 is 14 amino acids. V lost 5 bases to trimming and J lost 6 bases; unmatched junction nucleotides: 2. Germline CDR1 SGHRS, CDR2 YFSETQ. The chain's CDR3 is CASRGQGAAGELFF. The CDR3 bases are TGCGCCAGCAGGGGACAGGGGGCAGCCGGGGAGCTGTTTTTT.

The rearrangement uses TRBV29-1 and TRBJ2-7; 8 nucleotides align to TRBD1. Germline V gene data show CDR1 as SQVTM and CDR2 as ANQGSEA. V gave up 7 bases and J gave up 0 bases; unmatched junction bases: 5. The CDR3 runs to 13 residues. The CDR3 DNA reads TGCAGCGCCATACAGGGGGACTCCTACGAGCAGTACTTC. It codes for CSAIQGDSYEQYF.

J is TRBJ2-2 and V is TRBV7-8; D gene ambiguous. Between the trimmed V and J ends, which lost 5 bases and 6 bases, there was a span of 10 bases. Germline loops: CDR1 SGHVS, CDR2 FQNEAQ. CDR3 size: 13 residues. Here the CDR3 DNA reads TGTGCCAGCAGCCCCGTTTCCGCCGGGGAGCTGTTTTTT. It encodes CASSPVSAGELFF.

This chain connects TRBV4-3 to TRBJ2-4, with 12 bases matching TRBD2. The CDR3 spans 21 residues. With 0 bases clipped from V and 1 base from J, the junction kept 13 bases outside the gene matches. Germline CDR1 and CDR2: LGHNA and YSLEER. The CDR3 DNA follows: TGCGCCAGCAGCCAAGATATAGGGCTAGCGGGGGGGCGTCCGGCCAAAAACATTCAGTACTTC. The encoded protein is CASSQDIGLAGGRPAKNIQYF.

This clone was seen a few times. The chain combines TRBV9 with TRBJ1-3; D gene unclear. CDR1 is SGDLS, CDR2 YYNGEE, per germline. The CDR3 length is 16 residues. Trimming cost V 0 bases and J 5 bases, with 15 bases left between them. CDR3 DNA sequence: TGTGCCAGCAGCGTAGATGGGCCGCCGCCTAGAAACACCATATATTTT. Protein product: CASSVDGPPPRNTIYF.

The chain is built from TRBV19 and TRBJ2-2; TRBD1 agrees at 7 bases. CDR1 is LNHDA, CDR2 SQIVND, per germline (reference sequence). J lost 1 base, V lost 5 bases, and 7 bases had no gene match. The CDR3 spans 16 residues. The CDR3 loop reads CASSLQTGQNTGELFF. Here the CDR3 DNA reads TGTGCCAGTAGTCTTCAGACAGGGCAGAACACCGGGGAGCTGTTTTTT. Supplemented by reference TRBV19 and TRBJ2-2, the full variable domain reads DGGITQSPKYLFRKEGQNVTLSCEQNLNHDAMYWYRQDPGQGLRLIYYSQIVNDFQKGDIAEGYSVSREKKESFPLTVTSAQKNPTAFYLCASSLQTGQNTGELFFGEGSRLTVL.

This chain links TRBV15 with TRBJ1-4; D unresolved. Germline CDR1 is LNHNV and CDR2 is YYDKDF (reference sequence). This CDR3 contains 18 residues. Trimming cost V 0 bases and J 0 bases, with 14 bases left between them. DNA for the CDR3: TGTGCCACCAGCAGAGATCGAAGTTTCGCGACAACTAATGAAAAACTGTTTTTT. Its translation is CATSRDRSFATTNEKLFF.

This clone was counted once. CDR3 bases: TGTGCCAGCAGGGAAACTAGCGGGGGCCGTCTCTCCTACAATGAGCAGTTCTTC. Translation gives CASRETSGGRLSYNEQFF. The chain is built from TRBV6-1 and TRBJ2-1, with 11 nucleotides matching TRBD2. The CDR3 is 18 amino acids. CDR1 MNHNS and CDR2 SASEGT come from the germline V gene. After removal of 6 bases from V and 0 bases from J, the junction contained 10 bases not matched to a gene.

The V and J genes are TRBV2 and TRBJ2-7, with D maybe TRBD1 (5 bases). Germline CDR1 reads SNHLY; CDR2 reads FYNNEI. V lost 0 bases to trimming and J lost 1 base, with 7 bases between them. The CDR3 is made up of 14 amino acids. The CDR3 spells CASSEAAGSYEQYF. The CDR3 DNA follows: TGTGCCAGCAGTGAAGCTGCAGGGTCCTACGAGCAGTACTTC.

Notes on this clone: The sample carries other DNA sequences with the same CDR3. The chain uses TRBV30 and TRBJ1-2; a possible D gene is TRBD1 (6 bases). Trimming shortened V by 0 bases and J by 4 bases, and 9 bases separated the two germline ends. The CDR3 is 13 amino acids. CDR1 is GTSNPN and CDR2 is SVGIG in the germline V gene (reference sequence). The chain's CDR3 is CAWSVQGGYGYTF. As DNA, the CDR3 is TGTGCCTGGAGTGTACAAGGGGGCTATGGCTACACCTTC.

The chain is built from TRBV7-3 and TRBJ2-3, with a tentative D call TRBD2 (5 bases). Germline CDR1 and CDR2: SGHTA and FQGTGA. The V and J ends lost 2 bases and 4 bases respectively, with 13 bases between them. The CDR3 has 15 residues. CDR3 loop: CASSLGLAGADTQYF. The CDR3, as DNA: TGTGCCAGCAGCTTAGGGCTAGCTGGGGCAGATACGCAGTATTTT.

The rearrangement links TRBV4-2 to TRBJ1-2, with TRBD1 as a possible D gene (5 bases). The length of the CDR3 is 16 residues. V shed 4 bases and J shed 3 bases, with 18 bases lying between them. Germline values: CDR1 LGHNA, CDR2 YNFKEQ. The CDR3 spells CASSPSLGGADYGYTF. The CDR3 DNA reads TGTGCCAGCAGCCCTTCATTGGGGGGAGCGGACTATGGCTACACCTTC.

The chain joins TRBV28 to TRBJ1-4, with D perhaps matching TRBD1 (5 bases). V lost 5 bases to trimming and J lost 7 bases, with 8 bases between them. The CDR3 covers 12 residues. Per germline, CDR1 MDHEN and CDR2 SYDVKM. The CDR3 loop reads CASSDGGEKLFF. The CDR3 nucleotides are TGTGCCAGCAGTGACGGGGGTGAAAAACTGTTTTTT.

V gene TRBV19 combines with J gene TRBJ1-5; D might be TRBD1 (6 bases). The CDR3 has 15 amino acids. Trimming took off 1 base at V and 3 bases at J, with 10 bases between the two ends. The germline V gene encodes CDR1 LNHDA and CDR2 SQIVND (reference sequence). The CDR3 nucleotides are TGTGCCAGTAGTATAGGGGACAAATACAATCAGCCCCAGCATTTT. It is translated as CASSIGDKYNQPQHF.

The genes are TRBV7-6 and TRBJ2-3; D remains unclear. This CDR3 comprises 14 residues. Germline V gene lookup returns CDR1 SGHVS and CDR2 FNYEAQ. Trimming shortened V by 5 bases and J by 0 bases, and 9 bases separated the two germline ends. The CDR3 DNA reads TGTGCCAGCAGCCCCGAGGCAAGCACAGATACGCAGTATTTT. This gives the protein CASSPEASTDTQYF.

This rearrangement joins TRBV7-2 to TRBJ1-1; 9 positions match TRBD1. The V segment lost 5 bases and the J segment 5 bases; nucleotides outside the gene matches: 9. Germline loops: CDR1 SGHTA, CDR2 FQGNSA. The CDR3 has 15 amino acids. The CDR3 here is CASSLRGTGTTEAFF. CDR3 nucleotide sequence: TGTGCCAGCAGCCTAAGAGGGACAGGGACAACTGAAGCTTTCTTT. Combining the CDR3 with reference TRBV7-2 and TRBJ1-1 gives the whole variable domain GAGVSQSPSNKVTEKGKDVELRCDPISGHTALYWYRQSLGQGLEFLIYFQGNSAPDKSGLPSDRFSAERTGGSVSTLTIQRTQQEDSAVYLCASSLRGTGTTEAFFGQGTRLTVV.

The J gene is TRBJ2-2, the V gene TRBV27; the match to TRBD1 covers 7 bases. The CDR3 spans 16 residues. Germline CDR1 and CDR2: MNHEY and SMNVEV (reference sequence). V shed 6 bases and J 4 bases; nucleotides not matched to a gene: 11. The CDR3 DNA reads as TGTGCCAGCAGCTCCCAAGGGACAGTTATCACCGGGGAGCTGTTTTTT. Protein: CASSSQGTVITGELFF.